This passage covers 5 T cell receptor beta chains from one sample sequenced in a study of OX40 agonist ivuxolimab in advanced cancers. Profiled with immunoSEQ multiplex PCR; TCRdb holds only in-frame clones, not every one. Of 50,000 to 55,000 clones detected, approximately 80% appear once; the ten largest clones hold 3.9%. The sequences come from CD4+ or CD8+ T cells sorted from blood, collected in a trial of the OX40 agonist ivuxolimab. All receptors come from an adult with an advanced solid tumor such as melanoma, head and neck, liver or kidney cancer.

The J gene is TRBJ1-5, the V gene TRBV30, with a possible D match to TRBD1 (6 bases). The CDR3 spans 15 residues. Trimming pared 2 bases from V and 3 bases from J, leaving 14 bases between. The germline V gene encodes CDR1 GTSNPN and CDR2 SVGIG (reference sequence). CDR3 DNA: TGTGCCTGGAGTCACAGGGTGGGCTACAATCAGCCCCAGCATTTT. Translated, it gives CAWSHRVGYNQPQHF.

J is TRBJ1-1 and V is TRBV2; D not resolved. CDR1 and CDR2 from the germline V gene are SNHLY and FYNNEI. Between the trimmed V and J ends, which lost 8 bases and 1 base, there was a span of 14 bases. This CDR3 has 14 residues. Written as DNA, the CDR3 is TGTGCCAGCTGGGCCTCGGCGGGGAACACTGAAGCTTTCTTT. Amino acid sequence: CASWASAGNTEAFF.

This rearrangement joins TRBV18 to TRBJ2-3; 8 nucleotides agree with TRBD1. V was pared by 2 bases and J by 5 bases, with 0 bases of the junction left unmatched. The CDR3 has 13 residues. The germline gives CDR1 KGHSH, CDR2 LQKENI. Here the CDR3 reads CASSPTGGDTQYF. The CDR3 DNA is TGTGCCAGCTCACCAACAGGGGGAGATACGCAGTATTTT.

This clone showed up just a few times. The V and J genes are TRBV19 and TRBJ2-2; TRBD2 matches at 8 bases. Germline-derived CDR1 and CDR2 are LNHDA and SQIVND (reference sequence). The trim removed 2 bases at V and 1 base at J, leaving 9 bases unmatched. The CDR3 totals 18 residues. CDR3 amino acids: CASSIIGSGGWNTGELFF. CDR3 DNA sequence: TGTGCCAGTAGTATAATTGGAAGCGGGGGCTGGAACACCGGGGAGCTGTTTTTT. The full variable domain, its missing parts supplied by reference TRBV19 and TRBJ2-2, is DGGITQSPKYLFRKEGQNVTLSCEQNLNHDAMYWYRQDPGQGLRLIYYSQIVNDFQKGDIAEGYSVSREKKESFPLTVTSAQKNPTAFYLCASSIIGSGGWNTGELFFGEGSRLTVL.

The chain joins TRBV13 to TRBJ2-3; D is perhaps TRBD2 (6 bases). The germline V and J ends were trimmed by 5 bases and 3 bases, with 12 bases remaining between them. CDR3 length equals 14 residues. Germline V gives CDR1 PRHDT, CDR2 FYEKMQ (reference sequence). The CDR3: CASSRGWGTDTQYF. The CDR3, as DNA: TGTGCCAGCAGCCGGGGGTGGGGTACAGATACGCAGTATTTT.